These 26 T cell receptor beta chains were sequenced from one sample in a study of shared clonotypes between healthy human individuals. The data were produced by immunoSEQ multiplex PCR, yet TCRdb's version contains in-frame clones alone and is incomplete. The sample includes roughly 1 million clones, 75% to 85% of them seen just once. The material sequenced was memory CD4+ T cells from PBMCs. Subset: CD45RA-negative fraction. These receptors were obtained from a man younger than 35 in good health. Some clones in this sample may be carry-over from other donors' samples.

The chain links TRBV2 to TRBJ2-7; 9 bases are a match to TRBD2. V dropped 9 bases and J dropped 5; count of bases not matched to a gene: 8. Germline V CDR1 and CDR2: SNHLY, FYNNEI. The CDR3 is 13 amino acids. The CDR3 region has the DNA TGTGCCAGTGCGGGAGGGAAACCCCACGAGCAGTACTTC. Its protein product is CASAGGKPHEQYF. The whole variable domain, remainder taken from reference TRBV2 and TRBJ2-7, is EPEVTQTPSHQVTQMGQEVILRCVPISNHLYFYWYRQILGQKVEFLVSFYNNEISEKSEIFDDQFSVERPDGSNFTLKIRSTKLEDSAMYFCASAGGKPHEQYFGPGTRLTVT.

This clone was recorded at least ten times. The V gene is TRBV2, the J gene TRBJ1-1; D gene ambiguous. V was trimmed by 7 bases and J by 7 bases, leaving 13 bases between them. CDR3 length: 12 residues. The germline CDR1 and CDR2 sequences are SNHLY and FYNNEI. The CDR3 nucleotides read TGTGCCAGCACTCGGGTTATCCGTGAAGCTTTCTTT. Protein product: CASTRVIREAFF.

The chain is built from TRBV29-1 and TRBJ1-2; unclear D gene. CDR1 and CDR2 from the germline V gene are SQVTM and ANQGSEA. This CDR3 contains 16 residues. The V gene lost 1 base and the J gene lost 3 bases, with 18 bases spanning the gap. The DNA for the CDR3 is TGCAGCGTTGAAGGATCTTCAGGTAGTACGGACTATGGCTACACCTTC. Translated: CSVEGSSGSTDYGYTF.

The rearrangement links TRBV28 to TRBJ2-7; TRBD1 might be the D (6 bases). V was pared by 6 bases and J by 3 bases, with 9 bases between. Germline V gives CDR1 MDHEN, CDR2 SYDVKM. The CDR3 runs 12 residues. The CDR3 reads CASSTTGYEQYF. As DNA, the CDR3 is TGTGCCAGCAGCACGACAGGCTACGAGCAGTACTTC.

The J gene is TRBJ2-1, the V gene TRBV9; 7 bases map to TRBD1. V trimming: 4 bases; J trimming: 10 bases; junction bases outside the gene matches: 14. Germline assignment: CDR1 SGDLS and CDR2 YYNGEE. This CDR3 is 15 amino acids long. CDR3 nucleotide sequence: TGTGCCAGCAGCCCACACAGGGACAGCCAGTTAGAGCAGTTCTTC. It codes for CASSPHRDSQLEQFF.

This clone has only one observation. This sequence joins TRBV4-2 and TRBJ2-7, with TRBD2 matching 8 bases. The CDR3 runs to 16 residues. CDR1 and CDR2 from the germline V gene are LGHNA and YNFKEQ. V was clipped by 2 bases and J by 3 bases; unmatched bases: 9. The CDR3 DNA sequence: TGTGCCAGCAGCCAAACCTTACTAGCGGAGGGCTACGAGCAGTACTTC. The encoded protein is CASSQTLLAEGYEQYF.

This clone showed up just once. This chain links TRBV30 with TRBJ1-4; perhaps TRBD1 as D (6 bases). The CDR3 is 13 amino acids. The germline CDR1 and CDR2 sequences are GTSNPN and SVGIG (reference sequence). V gave up 3 bases and J gave up 11 bases, with 16 bases separating them. CDR3 sequence: CAWRPPGVGKLFF. The CDR3 bases are TGTGCCTGGAGACCTCCAGGGGTAGGGAAACTGTTTTTT. The full variable domain, completed using reference TRBV30 and TRBJ1-4, is SQTIHQWPATLVQPVGSPLSLECTVEGTSNPNLYWYRQAAGRGLQLLFYSVGIGQISSEVPQNLSASRPQDRQFILSSKKLLLSDSGFYLCAWRPPGVGKLFFGSGTQLSVL.

The gene calls are TRBV6-1 and TRBJ1-2; 7 nucleotides line up with TRBD1. Losses at the gene ends were 7 bases for V and 1 base for J; bases not matched to a gene: 6. CDR1 is MNHNS, CDR2 SASEGT, per germline. There are 14 residues in the CDR3. DNA of the CDR3: TGTGCCAGCATATTGGACAGGTATAACTATGGCTACACCTTC. Translating it yields CASILDRYNYGYTF.

V gene TRBV5-4 combines with J gene TRBJ1-5; 7 bases are a match to TRBD1. Per the germline V gene, CDR1 is SGHNT and CDR2 is YYREEE (reference sequence). V was clipped by 4 bases and J by 9 bases; unmatched bases: 13. This CDR3 spans 15 amino acids. The CDR3 bases are TGTGCCAGCAGCCAGGGGGGTGAGACTACGTGGCCCCAGCATTTT. The encoded protein is CASSQGGETTWPQHF.

This clone was picked up one time. The gene calls are TRBV10-3 and TRBJ1-2; 10 bases are a match to TRBD1. The CDR3 covers 16 residues. V shed 11 bases and J 1 base; nucleotides not matched to a gene: 13. CDR1 and CDR2 from the germline V gene are ENHRY and SYGVKD. The DNA for the CDR3 is TGTGCCTCCAGGGGGCCGGGACAGGGGATTAACTATGGCTACACCTTC. It translates to CASRGPGQGINYGYTF.

In this sample, this clone turned up once. The chain recombines TRBV2 with TRBJ2-3; TRBD2 agrees at 7 bases. CDR3 size: 16 residues. The germline gives CDR1 SNHLY, CDR2 FYNNEI. V shed 6 bases and J 0 bases; nucleotides not matched to a gene: 9. The CDR3 region is CASRAFSGSSTDTQYF. CDR3 DNA sequence: TGTGCCAGCAGGGCCTTTAGCGGGTCTAGCACAGATACGCAGTATTTT. Full variable domain (missing parts from reference TRBV2 and TRBJ2-3): EPEVTQTPSHQVTQMGQEVILRCVPISNHLYFYWYRQILGQKVEFLVSFYNNEISEKSEIFDDQFSVERPDGSNFTLKIRSTKLEDSAMYFCASRAFSGSSTDTQYFGPGTRLTVL.

CDR3 nucleotides: TGTGCCAGCTTTTTTGGTGGGACTGGGGCCAACGTCCTGACTTTC. This codes for CASFFGGTGANVLTF. This rearrangement joins TRBV2 to TRBJ2-6; D remains unclear. The CDR3 length is 15 residues. The germline CDR1 and CDR2 sequences are SNHLY and FYNNEI. Trimming took 8 bases from V and 2 from J, leaving 13 bases between them.

The chain links TRBV10-3 to TRBJ2-5, with 7 bases matching TRBD1. Germline V lookup: CDR1 ENHRY, CDR2 SYGVKD. With V trimmed by 8 bases and J by 9 bases, 15 bases remained unmatched. CDR3 length equals 14 residues. As DNA, the CDR3 is TGTGCCATCCAAGCGTCGTCGGACAGGTCCCCCCAGTACTTC. Protein sequence: CAIQASSDRSPQYF.

The rearrangement uses TRBV7-9 and TRBJ2-5; maybe TRBD2 (5 bases). Germline V gene lookup returns CDR1 SEHNR and CDR2 FQNEAQ (reference sequence). The V end was cut by 1 base, the J end by 5 bases, with 20 bases between. This CDR3 is 17 amino acids long. CDR3 sequence: CASSLGAGVFIAETQYF. The CDR3, as DNA: TGTGCCAGCAGCTTAGGTGCTGGGGTTTTCATAGCGGAGACCCAGTACTTC.

Only one count was recorded for this clone. The chain employs TRBV28 and TRBJ2-3, with 11 bases identical to TRBD2. Germline CDR1 MDHEN, CDR2 SYDVKM. V lost 11 bases to trimming and J lost 0 bases; unmatched junction nucleotides: 10. This CDR3 is 16 amino acids long. DNA for the CDR3: TGTGCCTCAGGGGGACTAGCGGTCGCTAGCACAGATACGCAGTATTTT. This codes for CASGGLAVASTDTQYF.

This chain links TRBV9 with TRBJ1-3; D call uncertain. The CDR3 length is 16 residues. With 0 bases removed from V and 0 bases from J, the gap between germline ends came to 10 bases. From germline, CDR1 is SGDLS and CDR2 YYNGEE. The CDR3, as DNA: TGTGCCAGCAGCGTAGTCCCCGATTCCTCTGGAAACACCATATATTTT. This codes for CASSVVPDSSGNTIYF.

V usage is TRBV7-9 and J usage is TRBJ2-1; D uncertain. CDR1 and CDR2 from the germline V gene are SEHNR and FQNEAQ (reference sequence). The CDR3 runs to 15 residues. V shed 5 bases and J shed 2 bases, with 13 bases lying between them. The CDR3 DNA sequence: TGTGCCAGCAGCCCCCGTGGGCAAACCTACAATGAGCAGTTCTTC. Translating it yields CASSPRGQTYNEQFF.

CDR3 DNA sequence: TGTGCCAGCAGCTTAGGCAGGGACACTGAAGCTTTCTTT. Its protein is CASSLGRDTEAFF. V is TRBV13 and J is TRBJ1-1, with D perhaps matching TRBD1 (5 bases). The CDR3 has 13 amino acids. Deletions cut 0 bases from V and 3 bases from J, with 5 bases between. The germline CDR1 and CDR2 sequences are PRHDT and FYEKMQ (reference sequence).

The J gene is TRBJ2-5, the V gene TRBV1; TRBD2 was called by the table and not checked on the DNA. Matching the DNA end better, TRBJ2-7 makes the J call doubtful. TRBV1 is a listed pseudogene. CDR3 length: 15 residues. CDR3 DNA sequence: TGCACCAGCAGCCAATACCACCCTTCCCTCTACGAGCAGTACTTC. It yields the protein CTSSQYHPSLYEQYF.

This clone turned up a few times. The chain recombines TRBV4-1 with TRBJ1-4; the match to TRBD1 covers 8 bases. CDR3 length: 12 residues. The V gene's germline CDR1 is MGHRA and CDR2 YSYEKL. V was pared by 0 bases and J by 13 bases, with 1 base of the junction left unmatched. In DNA form, the CDR3 reads TGCGCCAGCAGCCAAGATACAGGGGGACTGTTTTTT. Amino acid sequence: CASSQDTGGLFF.

The chain is built from TRBV11-2 and TRBJ2-1; tentative D call: TRBD2 (5 bases). CDR1 SGHAT and CDR2 FQNNGV come from the germline V gene. The CDR3 loop spans 18 amino acids. The germline V and J ends were trimmed by 0 bases and 0 bases, with 15 bases remaining between them. The chain's CDR3 is CASSLDRGWRSSYNEQFF. CDR3 sequence (DNA): TGTGCCAGCAGCTTAGATCGAGGGTGGCGGAGCTCCTACAATGAGCAGTTCTTC.

Points on this clone: Other DNA variants within this sample encode the same CDR3. This rearrangement joins TRBV30 to TRBJ2-5; D is ambiguous. Trimming removed 5 bases at V and 1 base at J, with 2 bases between. The CDR3 is made up of 10 amino acids. CDR1 is GTSNPN, CDR2 SVGIG, per germline (reference sequence). The CDR3 reads CAWGQETQYF. CDR3 nucleotide sequence: TGTGCCTGGGGCCAAGAGACCCAGTACTTC.

This sequence joins TRBV6-5 and TRBJ2-2; TRBD1 aligns across 7 bases. V trimming: 7 bases; J trimming: 4 bases; junction bases outside the gene matches: 6. The CDR3 extends over 14 amino acids. Germline CDR1 reads MNHEY; CDR2 reads SVGAGI. As DNA, the CDR3 is TGTGCCAGCAATAAACAGGGGCCCACCGGGGAGCTGTTTTTT. Translation gives CASNKQGPTGELFF.

This chain links TRBV28 with TRBJ2-7, with 7 bases aligning to TRBD1. The CDR3 spans 17 residues. V lost 7 bases, J lost 4 bases, and 19 bases stayed unmatched. Per the germline V gene, CDR1 is MDHEN and CDR2 is SYDVKM. CDR3 in amino acids: CASTSFNYRGGAYEQYF. In DNA form, the CDR3 reads TGTGCCAGCACCTCATTCAACTACAGGGGTGGGGCTTACGAGCAGTACTTC.

This clone was observed a few times. The chain combines TRBV21-1 with TRBJ1-2. TRBV21-1 is flagged as a pseudogene. This CDR3 region has 13 residues. CDR3 sequence reads: CASSKRDNYGYTF. The CDR3 coding sequence is TGTGCCAGCAGCAAACGGGACAACTATGGCTACACCTTC.

Only a few counts were recorded for this clone. The same CDR3 also results from other DNA sequences found in this sample. The genes are TRBV19 and TRBJ2-3; D is perhaps TRBD2 (6 bases). CDR3 size: 15 residues. V was pared by 2 bases and J by 3 bases, with 12 bases between. CDR1 and CDR2 from the germline V gene are LNHDA and SQIVND (reference sequence). The chain's CDR3 is CASSISLGSTDTQYF. For the CDR3, the DNA is TGTGCCAGTAGTATATCCCTCGGGAGTACAGATACGCAGTATTTT.